The 7 T cell receptor beta chains listed next were all sequenced from one sample in a study of blood T cell repertoires in COVID-19. Measured with immunoSEQ multiplex PCR; TCRdb has only the in-frame clones, and not every one. The sample includes some 150,000 clones, around nine tenths seen only once; the top ten take roughly 3%. Source material: peripheral blood. The receptor set was obtained from a man aged 70-80 years with acute or convalescent COVID-19.

The genes are TRBV7-3 and TRBJ2-6, with D unclear. Germline CDR1 SGHTA, CDR2 FQGTGA. V lost 5 bases to trimming and J lost 0 bases, with 5 bases between them. The CDR3 has 14 amino acids. The CDR3 DNA follows: TGTGCCAGCAGCCCCCGCTCTGGGGCCAACGTCCTGACTTTC. It translates to CASSPRSGANVLTF.

J is TRBJ2-7 and V is TRBV4-1; 9 bases line up with TRBD1. Per germline, CDR1 MGHRA and CDR2 YSYEKL. The junction had 12 bases not matched to a gene; V was cut back by 2 bases and J by 7 bases. The CDR3 is made up of 16 amino acids. The CDR3 sequence is CASSQFQGQGNGEQYF. In nucleotides, the CDR3 is TGCGCCAGCAGCCAATTTCAAGGACAGGGGAATGGGGAGCAGTACTTC.

The rearrangement links TRBV5-1 to TRBJ1-4; unclear D gene. CDR3 length: 15 amino acids. Germline CDR1 reads SGHRS; CDR2 reads YFSETQ. Trimming shortened V by 6 bases and J by 5 bases, and 17 bases separated the two germline ends. For the CDR3, the DNA is TGCGCCAGCAAAGCCCTGCCGGGTGGGAATGAAAAACTGTTTTTT. Translated, it gives CASKALPGGNEKLFF.

The CDR3: CASSVGAGNTGELFF. The CDR3 DNA reads as TGTGCCAGCAGCGTAGGGGCAGGGAACACCGGGGAGCTGTTTTTT. This sequence joins TRBV9 and TRBJ2-2, with D hard to call. This CDR3 spans 15 amino acids. V lost 0 bases and J lost 1, with 7 bases in between. The germline V gene encodes CDR1 SGDLS and CDR2 YYNGEE.

The chain is built from TRBV30 and TRBJ2-3, with D perhaps matching TRBD1 (6 bases). V was clipped by 2 bases and J by 7 bases, with 13 bases between them. Germline V gene lookup returns CDR1 GTSNPN and CDR2 SVGIG (reference sequence). This CDR3 has 13 amino acids. CDR3 loop: CAWSFSGEYTQYF. CDR3 DNA sequence: TGTGCCTGGAGTTTTTCAGGGGAATATACGCAGTATTTT.

The J gene is TRBJ2-7, the V gene TRBV20-1; 13 bases agree with TRBD2. This CDR3 contains 16 residues. The V gene's germline CDR1 is DFQATT and CDR2 SNEGSKA (reference sequence). The ends lost 3 bases at V and 4 bases at J; junction bases unmatched: 9. CDR3 protein: CSASRTSGRNVYEQYF. The CDR3 bases are TGCAGTGCTAGTAGGACTAGCGGGAGAAACGTGTACGAGCAGTACTTC.

The sample holds a few counts of this clone. The rearrangement joins TRBV19 to TRBJ1-1; perhaps TRBD1 as D (6 bases). The CDR3 contains 18 residues. The germline gives CDR1 LNHDA, CDR2 SQIVND (reference sequence). Between the trimmed V and J ends, which lost 3 bases and 2 bases, there was a span of 22 bases. CDR3 DNA: TGTGCCAGTAGTATTAGTCCGAGGCAGGGGAGATTCAACACTGAAGCTTTCTTT. Protein product: CASSISPRQGRFNTEAFF.